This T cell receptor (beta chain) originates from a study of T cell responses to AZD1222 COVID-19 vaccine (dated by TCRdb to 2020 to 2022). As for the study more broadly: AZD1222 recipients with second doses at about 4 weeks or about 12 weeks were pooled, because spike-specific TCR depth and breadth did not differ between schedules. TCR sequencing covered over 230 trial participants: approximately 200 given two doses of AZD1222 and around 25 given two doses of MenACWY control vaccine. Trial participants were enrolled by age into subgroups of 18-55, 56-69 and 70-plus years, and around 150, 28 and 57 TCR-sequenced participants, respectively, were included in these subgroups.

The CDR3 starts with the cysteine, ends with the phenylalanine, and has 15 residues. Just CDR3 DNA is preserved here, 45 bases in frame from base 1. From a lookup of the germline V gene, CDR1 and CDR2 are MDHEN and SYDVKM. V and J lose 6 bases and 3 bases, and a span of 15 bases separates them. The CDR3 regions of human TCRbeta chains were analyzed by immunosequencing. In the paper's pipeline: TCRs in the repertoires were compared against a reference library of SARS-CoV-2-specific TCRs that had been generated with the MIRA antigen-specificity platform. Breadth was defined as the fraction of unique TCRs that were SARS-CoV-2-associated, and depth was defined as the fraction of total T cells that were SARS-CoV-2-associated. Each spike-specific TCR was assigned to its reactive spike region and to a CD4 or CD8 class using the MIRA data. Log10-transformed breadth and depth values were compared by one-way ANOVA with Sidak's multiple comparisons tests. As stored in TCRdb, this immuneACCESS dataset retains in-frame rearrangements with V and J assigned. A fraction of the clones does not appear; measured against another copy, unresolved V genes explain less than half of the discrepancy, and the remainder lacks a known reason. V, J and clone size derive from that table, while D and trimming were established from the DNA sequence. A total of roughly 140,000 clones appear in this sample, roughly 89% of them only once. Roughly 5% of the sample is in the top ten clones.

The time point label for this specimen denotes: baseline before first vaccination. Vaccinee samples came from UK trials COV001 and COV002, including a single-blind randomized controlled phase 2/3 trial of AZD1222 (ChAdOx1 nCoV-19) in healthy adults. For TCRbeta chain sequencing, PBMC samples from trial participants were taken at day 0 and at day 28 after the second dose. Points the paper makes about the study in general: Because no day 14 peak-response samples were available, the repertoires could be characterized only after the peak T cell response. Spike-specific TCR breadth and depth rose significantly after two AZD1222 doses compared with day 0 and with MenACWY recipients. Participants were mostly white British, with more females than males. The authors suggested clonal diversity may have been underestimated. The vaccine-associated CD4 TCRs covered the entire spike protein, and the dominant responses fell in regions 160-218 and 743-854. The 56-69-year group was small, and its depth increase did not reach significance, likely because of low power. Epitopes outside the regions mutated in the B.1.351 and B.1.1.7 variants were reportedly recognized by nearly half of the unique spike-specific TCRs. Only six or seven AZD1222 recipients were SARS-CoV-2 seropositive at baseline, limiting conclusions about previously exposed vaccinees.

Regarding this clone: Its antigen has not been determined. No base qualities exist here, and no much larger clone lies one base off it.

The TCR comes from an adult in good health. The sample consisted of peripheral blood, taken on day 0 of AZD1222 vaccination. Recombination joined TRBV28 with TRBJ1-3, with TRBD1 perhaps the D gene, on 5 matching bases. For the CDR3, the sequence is CASRQGDLGGNTIYF. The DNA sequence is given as TGTGCCAGCAGGCAAGGGGATTTGGGTGGAAACACCATATATTTT.